This entry lists 8 T cell receptor beta chains sequenced from one sample in a study of lymphopenia after photon versus proton radiotherapy. Sequenced by immunoSEQ multiplex PCR; TCRdb stores in-frame clones only, minus some. Of roughly 35,000 clones in the sample, about 84% are singletons; the top ten hold about 2.9%. Source: peripheral blood, taken from a patient treated with photon-based radiotherapy. The receptors derive from a man in his fifties or sixties with gastric cancer.

This clone was seen a few times. This chain connects TRBV4-2 to TRBJ1-1, with 7 bases fitting TRBD1. V lost 4 bases and J lost 6; bases outside the gene matches: 11. The CDR3 has 15 residues. Germline-derived CDR1 and CDR2 are LGHNA and YNFKEQ. The CDR3 DNA is TGTGCCAGCAGCCGACCCCAGGGGGTGAATTCTGAAGCTTTCTTT. This gives the protein CASSRPQGVNSEAFF.

The gene calls are TRBV5-5 and TRBJ2-2, with a weak D call TRBD1 (6 bases). This CDR3 is built from 18 residues. The germline CDR1 and CDR2 sequences are SGHKS and YYEKEE (reference sequence). Trimming pared 3 bases from V and 0 bases from J, leaving 18 bases between. DNA of the CDR3: TGTGCCAGCAGCTGGAGGCTACTACAGGGCACGAACACCGGGGAGCTGTTTTTT. This encodes CASSWRLLQGTNTGELFF.

This chain joins TRBV5-5 and TRBJ1-5; 9 bases map to TRBD1. The CDR3 sequence is 14 residues long. The germline V gene encodes CDR1 SGHKS and CDR2 YYEKEE (reference sequence). V was clipped by 1 base and J by 6 bases; unmatched bases: 2. This CDR3 is CASSLTGGGQPQHF. CDR3 in DNA: TGTGCCAGCAGCTTGACAGGGGGCGGTCAGCCCCAGCATTTT. Looking up the rest from reference TRBV5-5 and TRBJ1-5 gives the full variable domain: DAGVTQSPTHLIKTRGQQVTLRCSPISGHKSVSWYQQVLGQGPQFIFQYYEKEERGRGNFPDRFSARQFPNYSSELNVNALLLGDSALYLCASSLTGGGQPQHFGDGTRLSIL.

V is TRBV19 and J is TRBJ2-7; D is unclear. CDR1 is LNHDA and CDR2 is SQIVND in the germline V gene (reference sequence). The CDR3 has 13 amino acids. V shed 4 bases and J shed 7 bases, with 14 bases lying between them. DNA for the CDR3: TGTGCCAGTAGTAATACAGCACTCGGTGAGCAGTACTTC. Its translation: CASSNTALGEQYF.

The rearrangement uses TRBV5-1 and TRBJ2-1; weak D call: TRBD2 (5 bases). V gave up 3 bases and J gave up 1 base, with 11 bases separating them. The CDR3 is 15 residues long. The V gene's germline CDR1 is SGHRS and CDR2 YFSETQ. The CDR3 bases are TGCGCCAGCAGCTCCGAACTAGGTTCCTACAATGAGCAGTTCTTC. Translation gives CASSSELGSYNEQFF.

This sequence joins TRBV7-8 and TRBJ2-7, with 15 bases identical to TRBD2. Unmatched junction bases numbered 8, after V lost 2 bases and J lost 9 bases. The CDR3 has 16 residues. Germline lookup yields CDR1 SGHVS and CDR2 FQNEAQ. The CDR3 loop is CASSLSRTSGGAGQYF. CDR3 DNA sequence: TGTGCCAGCAGCTTATCAAGGACTAGCGGGGGGGCGGGGCAGTACTTC.

The V gene is TRBV9, the J gene TRBJ1-3; D may be TRBD1 (5 bases). The ends were cut back, 4 bases at V and 4 bases at J, with 15 bases in the middle. CDR3 length: 15 residues. Germline CDR1 is SGDLS and CDR2 is YYNGEE. The CDR3 nucleotides are TGTGCCAGCAGCCCCATGGGGGTGGCGGGAAACACCATATATTTT. It specifies CASSPMGVAGNTIYF.

The chain uses TRBV5-8 and TRBJ1-5, with TRBD1 matching over 7 bases. There are 16 residues in the CDR3. V gave up 2 bases and J gave up 3 bases; unmatched junction bases: 8. The germline V gene has CDR1 SGHTS and CDR2 YDEGEE. Here the CDR3 DNA reads TGTGCCAGCAGCTTTCATACAGGGGCGATCAATCAGCCCCAGCATTTT. It translates to CASSFHTGAINQPQHF.